This TCR beta chain comes out of a study of early T cells in non-severe SARS-CoV-2 infection. The wider study: RNA in bulk from unsorted whole blood was sequenced, and chains were unpaired. The study, taken as a whole, reports: VDJdb matching favored anti-spike CD8 responses, missing private and CD4 specificities.

Individual cDNA molecules each received unique molecular identifiers attached to them. TCRdb reprocessed the 5' RACE reads with MiXCR, giving one entry per CDR3 protein. Of 80,000 to 100,000 distinct CDR3 sequences listed, approximately 15% were seen once; the top ten hold about 6.7%. V was trimmed by 2 bases and J by 4 bases, leaving 6 bases between them. Germline lookup yields CDR1 KGHSH and CDR2 LQKENI. This CDR3 has 13 residues. This clonotype turned up a few times. What it recognizes is unknown. The V and J genes are TRBV18 and TRBJ1-5; the D is unclear. The origin of this receptor is an adult who was a healthcare worker with PCR-confirmed SARS-CoV-2 infection or an uninfected control (not recorded which). Sequencing input: whole blood. The chain's CDR3 is CASSPGMNQPQHF. CDR3 in DNA: TGTGCCAGCTCACCAGGGATGAATCAGCCCCAGCATTTT.